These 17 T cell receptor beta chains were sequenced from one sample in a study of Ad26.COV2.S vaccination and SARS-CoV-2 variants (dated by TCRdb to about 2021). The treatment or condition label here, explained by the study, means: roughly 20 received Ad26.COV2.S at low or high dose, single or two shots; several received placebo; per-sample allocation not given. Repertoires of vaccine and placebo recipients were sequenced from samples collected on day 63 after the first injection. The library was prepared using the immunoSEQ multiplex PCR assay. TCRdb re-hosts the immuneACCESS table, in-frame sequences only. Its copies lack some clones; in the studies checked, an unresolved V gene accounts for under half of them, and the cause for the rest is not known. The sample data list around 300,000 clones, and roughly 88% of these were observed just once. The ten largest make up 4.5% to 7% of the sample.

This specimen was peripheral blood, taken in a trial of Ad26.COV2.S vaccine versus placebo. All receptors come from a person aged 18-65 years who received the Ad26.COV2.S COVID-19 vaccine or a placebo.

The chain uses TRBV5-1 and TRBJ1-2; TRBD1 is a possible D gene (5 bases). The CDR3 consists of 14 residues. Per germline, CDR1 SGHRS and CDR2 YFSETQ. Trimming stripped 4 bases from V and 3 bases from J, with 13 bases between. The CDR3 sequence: CASSKRDEYYGYTF. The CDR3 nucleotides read TGCGCCAGCAGCAAGCGGGACGAATACTATGGCTACACCTTC.

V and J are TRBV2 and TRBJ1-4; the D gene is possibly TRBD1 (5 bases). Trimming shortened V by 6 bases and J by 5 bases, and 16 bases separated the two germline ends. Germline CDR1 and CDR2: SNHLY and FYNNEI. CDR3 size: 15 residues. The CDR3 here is CASRLRTNINEKLFF. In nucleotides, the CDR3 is TGTGCCAGCAGGCTGAGGACAAACATAAATGAAAAACTGTTTTTT.

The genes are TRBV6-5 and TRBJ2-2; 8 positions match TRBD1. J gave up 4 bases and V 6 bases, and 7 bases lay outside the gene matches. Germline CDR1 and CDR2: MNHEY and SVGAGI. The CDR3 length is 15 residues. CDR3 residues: CASRLQGGITGELFF. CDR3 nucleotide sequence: TGTGCCAGCAGACTACAGGGGGGAATCACCGGGGAGCTGTTTTTT.

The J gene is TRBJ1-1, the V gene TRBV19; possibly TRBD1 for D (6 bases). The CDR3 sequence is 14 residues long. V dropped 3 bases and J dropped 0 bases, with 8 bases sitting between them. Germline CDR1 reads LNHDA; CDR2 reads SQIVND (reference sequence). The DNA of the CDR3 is TGTGCCAGTAGTATCCGACAGGTGAACACTGAAGCTTTCTTT. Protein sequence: CASSIRQVNTEAFF. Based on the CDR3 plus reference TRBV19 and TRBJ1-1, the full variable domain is DGGITQSPKYLFRKEGQNVTLSCEQNLNHDAMYWYRQDPGQGLRLIYYSQIVNDFQKGDIAEGYSVSREKKESFPLTVTSAQKNPTAFYLCASSIRQVNTEAFFGQGTRLTVV.

CDR3 protein: CASSSPGASGSYEQFF. The CDR3 coding sequence is TGTGCCAGCAGCTCGCCTGGGGCTAGCGGGAGCTATGAGCAGTTCTTC. V gene TRBV7-2 combines with J gene TRBJ2-1, with TRBD2 matching over 10 bases. Germline values: CDR1 SGHTA, CDR2 FQGNSA. After removal of 4 bases from V and 8 bases from J, the junction contained 11 bases not matched to a gene. The CDR3 has 16 amino acids.

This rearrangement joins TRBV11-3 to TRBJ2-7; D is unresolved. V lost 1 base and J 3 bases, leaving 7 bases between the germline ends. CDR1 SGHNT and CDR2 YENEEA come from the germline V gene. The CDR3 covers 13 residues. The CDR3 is CASSLGQFYEQYV. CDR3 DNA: TGTGCCAGCAGCTTAGGCCAATTCTACGAGCAGTACGTC.

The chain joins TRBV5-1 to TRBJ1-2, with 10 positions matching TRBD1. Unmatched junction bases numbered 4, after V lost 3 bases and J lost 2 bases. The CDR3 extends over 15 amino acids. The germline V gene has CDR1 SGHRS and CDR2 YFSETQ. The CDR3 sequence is CASSSGQGVNYGYTF. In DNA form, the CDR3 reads TGCGCCAGCAGCTCCGGACAGGGGGTAAACTATGGCTACACCTTC.

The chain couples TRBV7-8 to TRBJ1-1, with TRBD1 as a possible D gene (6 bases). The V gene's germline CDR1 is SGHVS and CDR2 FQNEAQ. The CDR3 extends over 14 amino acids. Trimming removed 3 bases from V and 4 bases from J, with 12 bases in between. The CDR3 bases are TGTGCCAGCAGCTTGGAACAGGGTCCCACTGAAGCTTTCTTT. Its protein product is CASSLEQGPTEAFF.

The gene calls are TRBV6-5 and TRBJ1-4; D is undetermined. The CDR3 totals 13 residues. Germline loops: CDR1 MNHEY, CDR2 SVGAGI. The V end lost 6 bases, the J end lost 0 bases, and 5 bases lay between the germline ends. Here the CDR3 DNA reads TGTGCCAGCAGGGTGGCAACTAATGAAAAACTGTTTTTT. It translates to CASRVATNEKLFF.

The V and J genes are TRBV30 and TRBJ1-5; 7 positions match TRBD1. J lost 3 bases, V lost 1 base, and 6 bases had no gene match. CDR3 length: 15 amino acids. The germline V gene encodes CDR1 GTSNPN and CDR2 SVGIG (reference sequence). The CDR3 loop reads CAWSGQGIYNQPQHF. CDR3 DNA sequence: TGTGCCTGGAGTGGACAGGGAATATACAATCAGCCCCAGCATTTT.

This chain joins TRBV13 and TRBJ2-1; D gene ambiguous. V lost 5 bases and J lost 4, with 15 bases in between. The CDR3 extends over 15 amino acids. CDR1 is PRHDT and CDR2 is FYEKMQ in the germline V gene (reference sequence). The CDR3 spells CASSPTDSLYNEQFF. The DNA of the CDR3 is TGTGCCAGCAGCCCCACCGACTCCCTTTACAATGAGCAGTTCTTC.

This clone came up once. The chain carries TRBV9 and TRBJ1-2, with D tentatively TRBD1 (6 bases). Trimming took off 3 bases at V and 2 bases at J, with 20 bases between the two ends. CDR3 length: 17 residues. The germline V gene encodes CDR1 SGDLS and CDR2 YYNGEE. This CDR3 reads CASSASLDRVTNYGYTF. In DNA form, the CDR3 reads TGTGCCAGCAGCGCATCTCTGGACAGAGTTACAAACTATGGCTACACCTTC.

The CDR3, as DNA: TGTGCCAGCAGCTTACTTGTGTTTTACGGCAAAAACATTCAGTACTTC. Amino acid sequence: CASSLLVFYGKNIQYF. The chain recombines TRBV7-8 with TRBJ2-4; D call uncertain. This CDR3 contains 16 residues. V was cut by 2 bases and J by 3 bases, with 14 bases left in between. Germline V gene lookup returns CDR1 SGHVS and CDR2 FQNEAQ.

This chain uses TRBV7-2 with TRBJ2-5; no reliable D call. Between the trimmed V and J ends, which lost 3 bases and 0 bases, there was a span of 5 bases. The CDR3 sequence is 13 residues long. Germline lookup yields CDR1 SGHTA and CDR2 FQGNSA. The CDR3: CASSFSNQETQYF. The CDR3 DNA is TGTGCCAGCAGCTTTTCAAACCAAGAGACCCAGTACTTC.

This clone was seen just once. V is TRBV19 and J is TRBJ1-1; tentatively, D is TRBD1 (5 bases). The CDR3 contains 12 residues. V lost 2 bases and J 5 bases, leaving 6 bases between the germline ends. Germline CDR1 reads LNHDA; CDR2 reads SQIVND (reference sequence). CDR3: CASSIRGTEAFF. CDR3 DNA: TGTGCCAGTAGTATAAGGGGTACTGAAGCTTTCTTT. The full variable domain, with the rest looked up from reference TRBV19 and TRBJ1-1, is DGGITQSPKYLFRKEGQNVTLSCEQNLNHDAMYWYRQDPGQGLRLIYYSQIVNDFQKGDIAEGYSVSREKKESFPLTVTSAQKNPTAFYLCASSIRGTEAFFGQGTRLTVV.

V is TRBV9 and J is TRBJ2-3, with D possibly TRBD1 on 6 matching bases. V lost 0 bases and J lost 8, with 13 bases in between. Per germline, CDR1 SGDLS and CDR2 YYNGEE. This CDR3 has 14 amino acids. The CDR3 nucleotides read TGTGCCAGCAGCGTAGGCCAGGGGCAAGGTACGCAGTATTTT. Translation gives CASSVGQGQGTQYF.

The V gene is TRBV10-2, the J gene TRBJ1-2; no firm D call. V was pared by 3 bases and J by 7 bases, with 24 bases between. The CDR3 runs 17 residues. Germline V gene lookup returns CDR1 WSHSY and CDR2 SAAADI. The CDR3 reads CASSESGGQAQRGGYTF. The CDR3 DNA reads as TGCGCCAGCAGTGAATCAGGTGGGCAGGCTCAACGAGGTGGCTACACCTTC.